The rows below give T cell receptor beta chains drawn from one sample of a study of blood T cell repertoires in COVID-19. Assay used: immunoSEQ multiplex PCR; TCRdb lists only in-frame clones, some missing. The table has around 150,000 clones, around 83% seen once; the top ten hold approximately 7.1%. The sequencing input was peripheral blood. These receptors were taken from a woman aged 45-60 years in a cohort sampled during active or convalescent COVID-19. CDR3s leave out the opening cysteine and the closing phenylalanine or tryptophan.

TRBV9 ASSVTPTSGGLDTQY
TRBV2 ASTLQGRRNSPLH
TRBV7-3 ASTQGPPYGYT
TRBV4-1 ASSHSGGETQY
TRBV28 ASSAQGARGTQY
TRBV6-6 ASTDEGDTQY
TRBV10-1 ASSPASSTTDTQY
TRBV19 ASSPRFGTLTEAF
TRBV21-1 ASSKAGQKNGYT
TRBV3-1/TRBV3-2 ASSRTSGGAIAKNIQY
TRBV12-3/TRBV12-4 ASGSGYGEQY
TRBV5-1 ASSFNPGNTEAF
TRBV29-1 SVVEDRGGTEAF
TRBV7-6 ASSAGQGNDEQF
TRBV4-3 ASSQDVRGPTYEQY
TRBV2 ASSEVRGSGYEQY
TRBV5-1 ASSLDQGDYGYT
TRBV5-1 ASSVGQGVGNTIY
TRBV23-1 ASSRQIIPRNTEAF
TRBV6-5 ASSLWSAEQETQY
TRBV5-5 ASSLEQGDYNEQF
TRBV9 ASSAGQGMVWADGYT
TRBV6-2/TRBV6-3 ASSFLARKAAPMNTEAF
TRBV9 ASSAQGALRDTEAF
TRBV12-5 ASGGNRGQSNQPQH
TRBV19 ASSIWGQGAQPQH
TRBV15 ATSRDLEGPQY
TRBV7-9 ASSLDRRRNTDTQY
TRBV15 ATSRTSGSSYEQY
TRBV5-1 ATGLNPDNEQF
TRBV4-1 ASSQLERVEKLF
TRBV6-5 ASTTGLNTEAF
TRBV7-2 ASRGPGLDMGEQY
TRBV3-1/TRBV3-2 ASSQGQGVSGNTIY
TRBV6-5 ATLVYQNTGELF
TRBV6-5 ASSFQKTGGTEAF
TRBV3-1/TRBV3-2 ASSPLGGGSATRNSPLH
TRBV7-9 ASSSPTGDLNEKLF
TRBV19 ASSRTGKAVGYT
TRBV6-2/TRBV6-3 ASSRHYNEQF
TRBV9 ASSVAGEVGTEAF
TRBV7-2 ASTPRGGVNTEAF
TRBV19 ASRQGARTEAF
TRBV3-1/TRBV3-2 ASSQGTLVNTIY
TRBV7-2 ASSSGLSSLYEQY
TRBV15 ATSRDLTESYEQY
TRBV4-1 ASSQDSDYRYYEQY
TRBV30 AWSVASGENIQY
TRBV19 ASKNSGGANVLT
TRBV12-3/TRBV12-4 ASRTTGSEAF
TRBV14 ASSQRQSYGYT
TRBV30 AWRKGAPGEKLF
TRBV5-6 ASSAGSRYGYT